This TCR beta chain originates from a study of blood T cell repertoires in COVID-19. Per the germline V gene, CDR1 is MNHEY and CDR2 is SMNVEV (reference sequence). This CDR3 comprises 17 residues. V shed 3 bases, J shed 0 bases, and the junction held 10 bases outside the gene matches. Assay: immunoSEQ multiplex PCR; the TCRdb copy retains only in-frame clones and omits some. The sample comprises roughly 330,000 clones, 89% of which are singletons, and under 6.5% rests with the top ten. The chain uses TRBV27 and TRBJ2-7, with 8 bases fitting TRBD2. The sample consisted of peripheral blood. The clonotype was recovered from a man between 18 and 29 years old who had recovered from COVID-19. The CDR3: CASSFHDYSGTSYEQYF. The CDR3 DNA is TGTGCCAGCAGTTTCCACGACTATAGCGGGACCTCCTACGAGCAGTACTTC.